These T cell receptor beta chains were read from a single sample in a study of CD8+CD57+ T cells in acquired aplastic anemia. TCRdb re-derived calls from the reads in MiXCR, one entry per CDR3 protein. The data show under 200,000 distinct CDR3 sequences, with less than 50% seen just once and about 1.8% held by the top ten. Material for sequencing was sorted CD4+, CD8+, or CD8+CD57+ T cells (not recorded which) from PBMCs. The receptor set was obtained from a human donor with aplastic anemia. The CDR3 runs from the conserved cysteine through the conserved F or W. A D gene is named only where the DNA matches it firmly. Rows may omit the clone size; those that give it use once, few, many or a size class.

j_call: TRBJ2-3; d_call: TRBD2; v_call: TRBV12-3/TRBV12-4; clone_size: few; cdr3_nt: TGTGCCAGCAGTCCTAGACTAGCGGGAGGGCCCCCAGATACGCAGTATTTT; cdr3_aa: CASSPRLAGGPPDTQYF
j_call: TRBJ2-5; d_call: TRBD2; v_call: TRBV5-1; clone_size: many; cdr3_nt: TGCGCCAGCAGCTCGCGGACTAGCGGTGAAGAGACCCAGTACTTC; cdr3_aa: CASSSRTSGEETQYF
j_call: TRBJ2-3; d_call: NA; v_call: TRBV19; clone_size: many; cdr3_nt: TGTGCCAGTAGTATTTACTCGACAGGTAACACAGATACGCAGTATTTT; cdr3_aa: CASSIYSTGNTDTQYF
j_call: TRBJ1-2; d_call: TRBD1; v_call: TRBV10-3; clone_size: many; cdr3_nt: TGTGCCATCAGTGACACCCGGGACAGCTATGGCTACACCTTC; cdr3_aa: CAISDTRDSYGYTF
j_call: TRBJ2-1; d_call: TRBD2; v_call: TRBV6-1; clone_size: many; cdr3_nt: TGTGCCAGCAGTAGGACTAGCGGGAGAAGAGGGTACAATGAGCAGTTCTTC; cdr3_aa: CASSRTSGRRGYNEQFF
j_call: TRBJ1-5; d_call: NA; v_call: TRBV12-3/TRBV12-4; clone_size: many; cdr3_nt: TGTGCCAGCAGTTTTGGTCGCGTGCCCCAGCATTTT; cdr3_aa: CASSFGRVPQHF
j_call: TRBJ2-5; d_call: NA; v_call: TRBV3-1; clone_size: many; cdr3_nt: TGTGCCAGCAGCCAATGGGTGACCCAAGAGACCCAGTACTTC; cdr3_aa: CASSQWVTQETQYF
j_call: TRBJ1-1; d_call: NA; v_call: TRBV10-2; clone_size: many; cdr3_nt: TGCGCCAGCAGTGAGAGGGGGGGGTTCGGCATGAACACTGAAGCTTTCTTT; cdr3_aa: CASSERGGFGMNTEAFF
j_call: TRBJ2-1; d_call: TRBD2; v_call: TRBV9; clone_size: many; cdr3_nt: TGTGCCAGCAGCGGTCTTAGCGGGAAATTCGATGAGCAGTTCTTC; cdr3_aa: CASSGLSGKFDEQFF
j_call: TRBJ1-4; d_call: TRBD1; v_call: TRBV20-1; clone_size: NA; cdr3_nt: TGCAGTGCTACCCAGATGGCAGGGGGCCAGGAAAAACTGTTTTTT; cdr3_aa: CSATQMAGGQEKLFF
j_call: TRBJ2-5; d_call: NA; v_call: TRBV2; clone_size: many; cdr3_nt: TGTGCCAGCAGTGAAGTGTTCGGGAAAGAGACCCAGTACTTC; cdr3_aa: CASSEVFGKETQYF
j_call: TRBJ1-6; d_call: TRBD1; v_call: TRBV6-4; clone_size: few; cdr3_nt: TGTGCCAGCAGTGACCGGACAGGGGGAAATTCACCCCTCCACTTT; cdr3_aa: CASSDRTGGNSPLHF
j_call: TRBJ1-1; d_call: NA; v_call: TRBV2; clone_size: many; cdr3_nt: TGTGCCAGCAGTGAAATCAAGCAAGGGAACACTGAAGCTTTCTTT; cdr3_aa: CASSEIKQGNTEAFF
j_call: TRBJ1-2; d_call: NA; v_call: TRBV25-1; clone_size: NA; cdr3_nt: TGTGCCAGCAGTGAATTCGGTATACAACGAGGCTACACCTTC; cdr3_aa: CASSEFGIQRGYTF
j_call: TRBJ1-2; d_call: TRBD1; v_call: TRBV28; clone_size: many; cdr3_nt: TGTGCCAGCAGTTCCGACAGGGAGGCTCATGGCTATGGCTACACCTTC; cdr3_aa: CASSSDREAHGYGYTF
j_call: TRBJ2-1; d_call: TRBD1; v_call: TRBV2; clone_size: NA; cdr3_nt: TGTGCCACCGACAGGGGAAGCTACAATGAGCAGTTCTTC; cdr3_aa: CATDRGSYNEQFF
j_call: TRBJ2-3; d_call: NA; v_call: TRBV6-1; clone_size: few; cdr3_nt: TGTGCCAGCAGTGGAACCTCGGGGCCTTTCACAGATACGCAGTATTTT; cdr3_aa: CASSGTSGPFTDTQYF
j_call: TRBJ2-5; d_call: NA; v_call: TRBV3-1; clone_size: NA; cdr3_nt: TGTGCCAGCCGGGCCGGGGCAGAAGAGACCCAGTACTTC; cdr3_aa: CASRAGAEETQYF
j_call: TRBJ1-2; d_call: TRBD1; v_call: TRBV5-1; clone_size: NA; cdr3_nt: TGCGCCAGCAGCTTTTCGGGACAGGGGGCGCAAGGCTACACCTTC; cdr3_aa: CASSFSGQGAQGYTF
j_call: TRBJ2-1; d_call: TRBD2; v_call: TRBV7-7; clone_size: NA; cdr3_nt: TGTGCCAGCAGCCAGACTAGCGGCAATGAGCAGTTCTTC; cdr3_aa: CASSQTSGNEQFF
j_call: TRBJ1-5; d_call: TRBD1; v_call: TRBV19; clone_size: NA; cdr3_nt: TGTGCCAGCATGACAGGGAATCAGCCCCAGCATTTT; cdr3_aa: CASMTGNQPQHF
j_call: TRBJ1-3; d_call: NA; v_call: TRBV10-3; clone_size: NA; cdr3_nt: TGTGCCATCTCTACAGTCCACGCCGATACTGGAAACACCATATATTTT; cdr3_aa: CAISTVHADTGNTIYF
j_call: TRBJ1-2; d_call: TRBD1; v_call: TRBV20-1; clone_size: many; cdr3_nt: TGCAGTGCTAGAGCCCTGAGACAGGGCTATGGCTACACCTTC; cdr3_aa: CSARALRQGYGYTF
j_call: TRBJ2-3; d_call: TRBD2; v_call: TRBV20-1; clone_size: NA; cdr3_nt: TGCAGTGCTAGATTCTCGCGGGAGGTCACAGATACGCAGTATTTT; cdr3_aa: CSARFSREVTDTQYF
j_call: TRBJ1-5; d_call: NA; v_call: TRBV27; clone_size: NA; cdr3_nt: TGTGCCAGCAGTTTAACGGGCCAGCCCCAGCATTTT; cdr3_aa: CASSLTGQPQHF
j_call: TRBJ1-1; d_call: NA; v_call: TRBV2; clone_size: NA; cdr3_nt: TGTGCCAGCAGTGTGGGGGAAGTATCCACTGAAGCTTTCTTT; cdr3_aa: CASSVGEVSTEAFF
j_call: TRBJ1-2; d_call: TRBD1; v_call: TRBV29-1; clone_size: NA; cdr3_nt: TGCAGCGTTTATAGACAGGGGGCGGGCGCCTATGGCTACACCTTC; cdr3_aa: CSVYRQGAGAYGYTF
j_call: TRBJ2-7; d_call: TRBD1; v_call: TRBV7-2; clone_size: many; cdr3_nt: TGTGCCAGCAGCCCTGGACAGGAGGAGTACTACGAGCAGTACTTC; cdr3_aa: CASSPGQEEYYEQYF
j_call: TRBJ1-4; d_call: TRBD1; v_call: TRBV4-3; clone_size: many; cdr3_nt: TGCGCCAGCAGCCAGGGGGACAGGGGGCCTGAAAAACTGTTTTTT; cdr3_aa: CASSQGDRGPEKLFF
j_call: TRBJ1-4; d_call: TRBD1; v_call: TRBV20-1; clone_size: many; cdr3_nt: TGCAGTGCTAGAGTGGGAGGGGGCAATGAAAAACTGTTTTTT; cdr3_aa: CSARVGGGNEKLFF
j_call: TRBJ2-1; d_call: NA; v_call: TRBV19; clone_size: NA; cdr3_nt: TGTGCCAGTAGTATGGGCTATGAGCAGTTCTTC; cdr3_aa: CASSMGYEQFF
j_call: TRBJ2-5; d_call: TRBD2; v_call: TRBV20-1; clone_size: NA; cdr3_nt: TGCAGTGCCATCAGGTGGACTAGCGGGGGGCAAGAGACCCAGTACTTC; cdr3_aa: CSAIRWTSGGQETQYF
j_call: TRBJ2-7; d_call: NA; v_call: TRBV11-3; clone_size: few; cdr3_nt: TGTGCCAGCAGCTCTCGGGACGGTCGCTACGAGCAGTACTTC; cdr3_aa: CASSSRDGRYEQYF
j_call: TRBJ1-1; d_call: NA; v_call: TRBV2; clone_size: NA; cdr3_nt: TGTGCCAGCGGTCGGGGTTCGAACACTGAAGCTTTCTTT; cdr3_aa: CASGRGSNTEAFF
j_call: TRBJ1-1; d_call: NA; v_call: TRBV10-3; clone_size: many; cdr3_nt: TGTGCCATCAGTGAGTCTAAGGCGGGTACTGAAGCTTTCTTT; cdr3_aa: CAISESKAGTEAFF
j_call: TRBJ1-1; d_call: NA; v_call: TRBV10-3; clone_size: NA; cdr3_nt: TGTGCCATCGGCCGAGGGGACATGAACACTGAAGCTTTCTTT; cdr3_aa: CAIGRGDMNTEAFF
j_call: TRBJ2-7; d_call: NA; v_call: TRBV20-1; clone_size: few; cdr3_nt: TGCAGTGCTAGAGAGCAGTACTTC; cdr3_aa: CSAREQYF
j_call: TRBJ2-5; d_call: NA; v_call: TRBV15; clone_size: NA; cdr3_nt: TGTGCCACCAGCGCCCGTAGCGCGACGACCCAGTACTTC; cdr3_aa: CATSARSATTQYF
j_call: TRBJ2-2; d_call: NA; v_call: TRBV7-6; clone_size: NA; cdr3_nt: TGTGCCAGCAGCTCAGGGTCTTCCGCCACCGGGGAGCTGTTTTTT; cdr3_aa: CASSSGSSATGELFF
j_call: TRBJ1-1; d_call: NA; v_call: TRBV29-1; clone_size: few; cdr3_nt: TGCAGTGCGATTCGAGGCAGGAACACTGAAGCTTTCTTT; cdr3_aa: CSAIRGRNTEAFF
j_call: TRBJ2-2; d_call: TRBD2; v_call: TRBV6-5; clone_size: many; cdr3_nt: TGTGCCAGCAGTTCAGCGGGGGGGCCGGACACCGGGGAGCTGTTTTTT; cdr3_aa: CASSSAGGPDTGELFF
j_call: TRBJ1-5; d_call: TRBD1; v_call: TRBV6-1; clone_size: many; cdr3_nt: TGTGCCAGCAGTGTGACAGGGATCGGCAATCAGCCCCAGCATTTT; cdr3_aa: CASSVTGIGNQPQHF